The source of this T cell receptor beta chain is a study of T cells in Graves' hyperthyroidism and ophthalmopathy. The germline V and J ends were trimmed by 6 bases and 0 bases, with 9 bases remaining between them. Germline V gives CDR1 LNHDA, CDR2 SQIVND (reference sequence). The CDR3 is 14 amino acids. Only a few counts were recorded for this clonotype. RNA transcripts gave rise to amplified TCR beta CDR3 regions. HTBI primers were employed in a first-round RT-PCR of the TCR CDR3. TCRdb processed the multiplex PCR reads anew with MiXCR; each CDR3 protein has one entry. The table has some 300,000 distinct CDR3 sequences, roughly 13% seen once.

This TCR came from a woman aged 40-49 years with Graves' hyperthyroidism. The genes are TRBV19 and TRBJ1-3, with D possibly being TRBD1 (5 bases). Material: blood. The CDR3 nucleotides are TGTGCCAGTAGGGTCACAGGCTCTGGAAACACCATATATTTT. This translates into CASRVTGSGNTIYF. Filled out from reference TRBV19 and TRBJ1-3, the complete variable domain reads DGGITQSPKYLFRKEGQNVTLSCEQNLNHDAMYWYRQDPGQGLRLIYYSQIVNDFQKGDIAEGYSVSREKKESFPLTVTSAQKNPTAFYLCASRVTGSGNTIYFGEGSWLTVV.